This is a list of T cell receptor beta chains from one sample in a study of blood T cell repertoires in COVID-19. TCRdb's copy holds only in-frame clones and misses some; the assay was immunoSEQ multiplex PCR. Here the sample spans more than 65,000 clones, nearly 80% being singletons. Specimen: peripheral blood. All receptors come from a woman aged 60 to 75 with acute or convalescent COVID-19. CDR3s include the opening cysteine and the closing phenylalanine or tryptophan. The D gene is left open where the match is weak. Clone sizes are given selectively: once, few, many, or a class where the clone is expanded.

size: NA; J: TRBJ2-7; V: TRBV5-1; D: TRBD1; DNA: TGCGCCAGCAGTCCACCGGGACAGGGAAGCGAGCAGTACTTC; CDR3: CASSPPGQGSEQYF
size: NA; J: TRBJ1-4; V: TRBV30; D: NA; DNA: TGTGCCTGGAGTTTTACGACCTGGGACACTCTGATCGCGGCGGCTTCTAATGAAAAACTGTTTTTT; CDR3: CAWSFTTWDTLIAAASNEKLFF
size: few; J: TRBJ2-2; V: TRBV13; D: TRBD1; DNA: TGTGCCAGCAGCGAGACAGGGGGCACCGGGGAGCTGTTTTTT; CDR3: CASSETGGTGELFF
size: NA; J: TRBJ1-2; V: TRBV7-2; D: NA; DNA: TGTGCCAGCAGCGAAAACAACGTCGGATCTCCGAGGGGCTACACCTTC; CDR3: CASSENNVGSPRGYTF
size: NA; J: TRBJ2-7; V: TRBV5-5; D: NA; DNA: TGTGCCAGCAGCTCTATGACAGTGAACTACGAGCAGTACTTC; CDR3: CASSSMTVNYEQYF
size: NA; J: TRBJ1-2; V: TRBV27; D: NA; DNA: TGTGCCAGCAGTTTATTCTCGACAGGTGTTTATGGCTACACCTTC; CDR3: CASSLFSTGVYGYTF
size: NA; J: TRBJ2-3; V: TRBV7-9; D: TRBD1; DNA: TGTGCCAGCAGCCGGACAGGGTCCACAGATACGCAGTATTTT; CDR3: CASSRTGSTDTQYF
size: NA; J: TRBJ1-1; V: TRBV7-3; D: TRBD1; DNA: TGTGCCAGCAGCTGGACAGGGTCGAACACTGAAGCTTTCTTT; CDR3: CASSWTGSNTEAFF
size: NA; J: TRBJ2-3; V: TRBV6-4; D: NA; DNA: TGTGCCAAGGCCGGGGCAGATACGCAGTATTTT; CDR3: CAKAGADTQYF
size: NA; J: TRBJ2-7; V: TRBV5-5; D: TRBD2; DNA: TGTGCCAGCAGCTTGGTTCTAGGACTAGAAATGCCTTACGAGCAGTACTTC; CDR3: CASSLVLGLEMPYEQYF
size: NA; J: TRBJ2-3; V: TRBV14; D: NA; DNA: TGTGCCAGCAGCCAAGTAAGGGGAAAGAAGACAGATACGCAGTATTTT; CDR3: CASSQVRGKKTDTQYF
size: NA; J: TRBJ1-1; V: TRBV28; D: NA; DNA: TGTGCCAGCAAAGGGGCAGGGGAAGGGACTGAAGCTTTCTTT; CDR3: CASKGAGEGTEAFF
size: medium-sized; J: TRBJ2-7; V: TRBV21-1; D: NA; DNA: TGTGCCAGCTCACGGGGCGGGACTTCACAGCCATACGAGCAGTACTTC; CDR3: CASSRGGTSQPYEQYF
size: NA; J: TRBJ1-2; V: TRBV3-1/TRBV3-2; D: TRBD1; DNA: TGTGCCAGCAGCCAAGTAGACAGGGCGCGGGGCTACACCTTC; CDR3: CASSQVDRARGYTF
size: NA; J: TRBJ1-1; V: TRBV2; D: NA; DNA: TGTGCCAGCAGTACCCAGGGAGGTACTGAAGCTTTCTTT; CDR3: CASSTQGGTEAFF
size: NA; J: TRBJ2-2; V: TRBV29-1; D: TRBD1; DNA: TGCAGCGCTCGGGACAGCTTTCTATACACCGGGGAGCTGTTTTTT; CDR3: CSARDSFLYTGELFF
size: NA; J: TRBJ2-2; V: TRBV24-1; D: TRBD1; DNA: TGTGCCACCAGTGACCGAAGGACAGGGAGGACCACCGGGGAGCTGTTTTTT; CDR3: CATSDRRTGRTTGELFF
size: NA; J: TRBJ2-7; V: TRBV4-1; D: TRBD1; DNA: TGCGCCAGCAGCTCGACCTTGGACAGGCCCTACGAGCAGTACTTC; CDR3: CASSSTLDRPYEQYF
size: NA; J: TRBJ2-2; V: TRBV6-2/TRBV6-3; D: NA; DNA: TGTGCCAGCAGTTGGCCCGGGGAGCTGTTTTTT; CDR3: CASSWPGELFF
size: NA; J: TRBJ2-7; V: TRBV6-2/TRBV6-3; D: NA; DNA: TGTGCCAGCAGTCCGCGGGACTACGAGCAGTACTTC; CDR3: CASSPRDYEQYF
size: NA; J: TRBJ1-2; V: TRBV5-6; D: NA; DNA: TGTGCCAGCAGCTTGTATTCGAGAGATGGCTACACCTTC; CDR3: CASSLYSRDGYTF
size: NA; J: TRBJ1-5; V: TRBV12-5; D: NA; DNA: TGTGCTAGTGGCCCGGGGGGACATTCAAATCAGCCCCAGCATTTT; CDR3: CASGPGGHSNQPQHF
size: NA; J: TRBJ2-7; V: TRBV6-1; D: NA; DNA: TGTGCCAGCAGTGAGGGTGGGGGGGCGGTTCTCGAGCAGTACTTC; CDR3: CASSEGGGAVLEQYF
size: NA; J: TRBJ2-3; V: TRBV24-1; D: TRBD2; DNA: TGTGCCACCGGGACGGGGGGGATAGATACGCAGTATTTT; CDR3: CATGTGGIDTQYF
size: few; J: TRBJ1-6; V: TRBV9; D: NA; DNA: TGTGCCAGCAGCCTTGCGGGATCCAATTCACCCCTCCACTTT; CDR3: CASSLAGSNSPLHF
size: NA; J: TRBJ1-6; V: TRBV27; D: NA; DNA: TGTGCCAGCAAGTGGGACACCAATTCACCCCTCCACTTT; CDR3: CASKWDTNSPLHF
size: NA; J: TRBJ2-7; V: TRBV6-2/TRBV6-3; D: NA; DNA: TGTGCCAGCAGTTCCCGCTACGAGCAGTACTTC; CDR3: CASSSRYEQYF
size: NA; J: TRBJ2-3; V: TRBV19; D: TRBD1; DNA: TGTGCCAGTGGACAGGGGGCGTATACGCAGTATTTT; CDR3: CASGQGAYTQYF
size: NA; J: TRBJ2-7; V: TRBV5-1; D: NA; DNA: TGCGCCAGCAGCTCGGGTACGGGGTCCACGGCGGGCGAGCAGTACTTC; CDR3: CASSSGTGSTAGEQYF
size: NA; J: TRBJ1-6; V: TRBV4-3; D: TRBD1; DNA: TGCGCCAGCAGCCAAGATGGACAGGGCTATAATTCACCCCTCCACTTT; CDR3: CASSQDGQGYNSPLHF
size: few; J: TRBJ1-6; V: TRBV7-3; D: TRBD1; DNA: TGTGCCAGCAGCTTAACGGGACAGGGGACACCCCTCCACTTT; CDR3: CASSLTGQGTPLHF
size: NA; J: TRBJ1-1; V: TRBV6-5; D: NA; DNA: TGTGCCAGCCGGGAACACCTTAACACTGAAGCTTTCTTT; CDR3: CASREHLNTEAFF
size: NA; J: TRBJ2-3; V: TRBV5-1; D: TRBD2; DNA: TGCGCCAGCAGCTTGTTAGCGGGGGAGACAGATACGCAGTATTTT; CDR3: CASSLLAGETDTQYF
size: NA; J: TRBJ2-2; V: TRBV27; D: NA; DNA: TGTGCCAGCAGCCTGTCCTCAACAGGGATCACCGGGGAGCTGTTTTTT; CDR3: CASSLSSTGITGELFF
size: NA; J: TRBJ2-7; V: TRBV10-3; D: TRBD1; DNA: TGTGCCATCAGTGCCGGGACAGGGGCCCCTGGGACCTACGAGCAGTACTTC; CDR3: CAISAGTGAPGTYEQYF
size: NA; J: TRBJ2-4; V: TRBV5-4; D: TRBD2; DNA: TGTGCCAGCAGCTTACGGGGGGGAGGGAACATTCAGTACTTC; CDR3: CASSLRGGGNIQYF
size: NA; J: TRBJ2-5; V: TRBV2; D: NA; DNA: TGTGCCAGCAGTGGGACAGCACAAGAGACCCAGTACTTC; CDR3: CASSGTAQETQYF
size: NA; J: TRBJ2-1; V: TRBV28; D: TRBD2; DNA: TGTGCCAGCAGTTTAGCAGGCGGGGGGCGTGATGAGCAGTTCTTC; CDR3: CASSLAGGGRDEQFF
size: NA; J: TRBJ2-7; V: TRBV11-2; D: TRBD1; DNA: TGTGCCAGCAGCTCGACAGACAGGGGGCGGCTATACGAGCAGTACTTC; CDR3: CASSSTDRGRLYEQYF
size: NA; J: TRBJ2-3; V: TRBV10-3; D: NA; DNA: TGTGCCATCAGCTTAGCCTCCACCGAAGATACGCAGTATTTT; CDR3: CAISLASTEDTQYF
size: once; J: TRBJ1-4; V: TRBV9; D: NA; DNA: TGTGCCAGCAGCTCTAACTATTATAGTGAAAAACTGTTTTTT; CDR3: CASSSNYYSEKLFF
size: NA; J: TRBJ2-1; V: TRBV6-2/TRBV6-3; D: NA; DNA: TGTGCCAGCAGTTCCGTAGAGGGAAGGTCCTACAATGAGCAGTTCTTC; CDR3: CASSSVEGRSYNEQFF
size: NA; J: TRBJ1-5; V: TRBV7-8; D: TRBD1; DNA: TGTGCCAGCAGCCGAAGCCAACAGGGGTGGAATCAGCCCCAGCATTTT; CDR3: CASSRSQQGWNQPQHF
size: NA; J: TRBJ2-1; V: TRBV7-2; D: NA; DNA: TGTGCCAGCAGCTTAGACGGGAGCTACAATGAGCAGTTCTTC; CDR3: CASSLDGSYNEQFF
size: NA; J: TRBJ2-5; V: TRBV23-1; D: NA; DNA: TGCGCCAGCAGCAATCGCCCGGAGGGAGACCAAGAGACCCAGTACTTC; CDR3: CASSNRPEGDQETQYF
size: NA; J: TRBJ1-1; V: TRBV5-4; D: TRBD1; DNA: TGTGCCAGCAGCCTCATTACAGGGGGCACTGAAGCTTTCTTT; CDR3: CASSLITGGTEAFF
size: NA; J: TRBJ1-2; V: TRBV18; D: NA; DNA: TGTGCCAGCTCACCAGACGGGAACTATGGCTACACCTTC; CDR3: CASSPDGNYGYTF
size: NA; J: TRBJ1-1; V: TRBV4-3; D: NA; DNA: TGCGCCAGCAGCCAAGTATGGAGTGGGAACACTGAAGCTTTCTTT; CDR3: CASSQVWSGNTEAFF
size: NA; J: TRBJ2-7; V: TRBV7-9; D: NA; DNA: TGTGCCAGCAGCTTAGGGGGAGCCTCCTACGAGCAGTACTTC; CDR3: CASSLGGASYEQYF
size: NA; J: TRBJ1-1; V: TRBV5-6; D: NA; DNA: TGTGCCAGCAGCGCCACCCCTTCGGGGAACACTGAAGCTTTCTTT; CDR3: CASSATPSGNTEAFF
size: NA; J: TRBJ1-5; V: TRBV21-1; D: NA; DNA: TGTGCCAGCCAGACAGGGGAGAATTATAGCAATCAGCCCCAGCATTTT; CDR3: CASQTGENYSNQPQHF
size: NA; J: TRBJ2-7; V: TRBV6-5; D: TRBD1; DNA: TGTGCCAGCGGGAGACAGGGTCCGTACGAGCAGTACTTC; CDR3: CASGRQGPYEQYF
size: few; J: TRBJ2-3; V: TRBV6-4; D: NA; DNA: TGTGCCAGCAGCGAACGGGGGAGCACAGATACGCAGTATTTT; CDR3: CASSERGSTDTQYF
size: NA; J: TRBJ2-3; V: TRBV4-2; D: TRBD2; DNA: TGTGCCAGCAGCCAAGCACTAGCGGCCACAGATACGCAGTATTTT; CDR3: CASSQALAATDTQYF